These T cell receptor beta chains were read from a single sample in a study of CD8 T cells in Susac syndrome. Each CDR3 protein gets one entry after TCRdb re-called the immunoSEQ multiplex PCR reads with MiXCR. This sample has some 170,000 distinct CDR3 sequences, with approximately 93% found just once. The sample taken for sequencing was CD4+ T cells from PBMCs. These receptor sequences come from a human donor with multiple sclerosis. CDR3s include the opening cysteine and the closing phenylalanine or tryptophan. The D gene is left open where the match is weak. Not every row has a clone size; where given, it reads once, few, many or a size class.

j_call clone_size v_call d_call cdr3_aa cdr3_nt
TRBJ1-5 . TRBV7-8 TRBD1 CASSSAGGEQPQHF TGTGCCAGCAGCTCCGCAGGGGGCGAACAGCCCCAGCATTTT
TRBJ2-6 once TRBV29-1 TRBD1 CSVEDRDRDSGANVLTF TGCAGCGTTGAAGACCGGGACAGGGATTCTGGGGCCAACGTCCTGACTTTC
TRBJ2-1 . TRBV29-1 . CSVDGRNNEQFF TGCAGCGTTGACGGTCGCAACAATGAGCAGTTCTTC
TRBJ1-1 . TRBV11-2 . CASSLDRGSTEAFF TGTGCCAGCAGCTTAGACAGGGGATCCACTGAAGCTTTCTTT
TRBJ2-5 . TRBV29-1 . CSVEEQEKETQYF TGCAGCGTTGAGGAACAGGAAAAAGAGACCCAGTACTTC
TRBJ2-6 . TRBV5-6 . CASSPLNSGANVLTF TGTGCCAGCAGCCCCTTGAACTCTGGGGCCAACGTCCTGACTTTC
TRBJ1-1 . TRBV29-1 . CSVRVPGRNTEAFF TGCAGCGTGCGGGTTCCAGGCAGGAACACTGAAGCTTTCTTT
TRBJ2-2 . TRBV14 . CASSRPGWIGELFF TGTGCCAGCAGCCGCCCAGGGTGGATCGGGGAGCTGTTTTTT
TRBJ1-2 . TRBV6-5 TRBD1 CASRRTGGNYGYTF TGTGCCAGCAGACGGACAGGCGGAAACTATGGCTACACCTTC
TRBJ2-7 few TRBV14 . CASSLQGGYEQYF TGTGCCAGCAGCCTCCAAGGGGGGTACGAGCAGTACTTC
TRBJ1-5 . TRBV6-5 TRBD1 CASSAGTGNQPQHF TGTGCCAGCAGTGCCGGGACAGGGAATCAGCCCCAGCATTTT
TRBJ2-5 . TRBV2 . CASSEGRNGETQYF TGTGCCAGCAGTGAAGGACGAAACGGGGAGACCCAGTACTTC
TRBJ1-4 . TRBV5-1 TRBD1 CASSGDRTNEKLFF TGCGCCAGCAGCGGGGACAGGACGAATGAAAAACTGTTTTTT
TRBJ2-3 . TRBV6-6 . CASSYGTRPDTQYF TGTGCCAGCAGTTACGGGACCCGGCCAGATACGCAGTATTTT